A selection of T cell receptor beta chains follows, all from one sample in a study of blood T cell repertoires in COVID-19. Profiled with immunoSEQ multiplex PCR; TCRdb holds only in-frame clones, not every one. The sample has approximately 74,000 clones, 65% to 85% seen once; the top ten hold 4.8%. Sequences were obtained from peripheral blood. These receptors originate from a woman of 80 years or more with active or convalescent COVID-19. CDR3s include the opening cysteine and the closing phenylalanine or tryptophan. The D gene is left open where the match is weak. Size is omitted from some rows. Given values are once, few, many or a class for expanded clones.

D gene	V gene	J gene	clone size	CDR3 length	CDR3 DNA	CDR3 protein
TRBD1	TRBV25-1	TRBJ2-5	.	17	TGTGCCAGCAAACCAGGGGCGACAGGGGGCGTTTGGGAGACCCAGTACTTC	CASKPGATGGVWETQYF
.	TRBV6-6	TRBJ1-1	.	17	TGTGCCAGCAGTCTTGACAGACCTGTGGGAAGTAATGCTGAAGCTTTCTTT	CASSLDRPVGSNAEAFF
TRBD1	TRBV2	TRBJ2-2	.	16	TGTGCCAGCAGTACACCGGGACAGGCACAGACCGGGGAGCTGTTTTTT	CASSTPGQAQTGELFF
TRBD2	TRBV24-1	TRBJ2-5	.	14	TGTGCCACCAGAGGCGGGGGAGATACGGAGACCCAGTACTTC	CATRGGGDTETQYF
.	TRBV6-2/TRBV6-3	TRBJ1-3	.	15	TGTGCCAGCAGTTACCGGACACACTCTGGAAACACCATATATTTT	CASSYRTHSGNTIYF
.	TRBV27	TRBJ2-1	.	15	TGTGCCAGCAGTATCCCTGGACTCCAGTACAATGAGCAGTTCTTC	CASSIPGLQYNEQFF
TRBD1	TRBV5-6	TRBJ1-2	.	15	TGTGCCAGCAGCCTGGGACAGCACACAAACTATGGCTACACCTTC	CASSLGQHTNYGYTF
TRBD2	TRBV7-8	TRBJ2-3	once	17	TGTGCCAGCAGCGCCGGGACTAGCGGAGATAGCACAGATACGCAGTATTTT	CASSAGTSGDSTDTQYF
.	TRBV21-1	TRBJ1-4	.	15	TGTGCCAGCAGCAAAACAGGGAAGACTAATGAAAAACTGTTTTTT	CASSKTGKTNEKLFF
TRBD1	TRBV11-3	TRBJ2-7	.	14	TGTGCCAGCAGCCACCCCGGGACAGGGGATGTGCAGTACTTC	CASSHPGTGDVQYF
.	TRBV11-2	TRBJ1-2	.	14	TGTGCCAGCAGGGACACTACCTCCCCCGGAGGCTACACCTTC	CASRDTTSPGGYTF
TRBD2	TRBV19	TRBJ2-2	medium-sized	16	TGTGCCAGTAGGGCCGGGACTAGCGTTTTCGGCGGGGAGCTGTTTTTT	CASRAGTSVFGGELFF
.	TRBV7-2	TRBJ2-7	.	15	TGTGCCAGCAGCTCGAAAATCCTCCTCGGGGGAGAGCAGTACTTC	CASSSKILLGGEQYF
.	TRBV5-6	TRBJ2-7	.	15	TGTGCCAGCAGCTTCCTCAGGACAACAGGCGTCGAGCAGTACTTC	CASSFLRTTGVEQYF
.	TRBV2	TRBJ2-7	.	14	TGTGCCAGCAGGAGGAGTAACCCTGAGAACGAGCAGTACTTC	CASRRSNPENEQYF
.	TRBV2	TRBJ1-4	.	13	TGTGCCAGCAGTGAAATTCCGGGAAAAAAACTGTTTTTT	CASSEIPGKKLFF
.	TRBV27	TRBJ2-1	few	14	TGTGCCAGCAGACTAGCTACCTCCTACAATGAGCAGTTCTTC	CASRLATSYNEQFF
.	TRBV24-1	TRBJ1-2	once	16	TGTGCCACCAGTGATCCACAACAGGGCCCTAACTATGGCTACACCTTC	CATSDPQQGPNYGYTF
TRBD1	TRBV28	TRBJ1-2	.	16	TGTGCCAGCAGTTCGCCGGGACAGGGGGCCGACTATGGCTACACCTTC	CASSSPGQGADYGYTF
.	TRBV4-1	TRBJ2-1	.	16	TGCGCCAGCAGCCAAGCCTTTGACTTCGGGGGCAATGAGCAGTTCTTC	CASSQAFDFGGNEQFF
TRBD1	TRBV4-3	TRBJ2-7	.	15	TGCGCCAGCAGCCAAGAGTGGACAGGGACCTACGAGCAGTACTTC	CASSQEWTGTYEQYF
.	TRBV28	TRBJ1-1	.	13	TGTGCCAGCAGAGGGGGTCGAGGGACTGAAGCTTTCTTT	CASRGGRGTEAFF
TRBD1	TRBV2	TRBJ1-1	few	14	TGTGCCAGCCGCTCCGACAGGGTGAACACTGAAGCTTTCTTT	CASRSDRVNTEAFF
.	TRBV6-2/TRBV6-3	TRBJ1-1	.	15	TGTGCCAGCACCCCGGTGAGGGGGGGGAACACTGAAGCTTTCTTT	CASTPVRGGNTEAFF
TRBD1	TRBV7-2	TRBJ1-2	.	17	TGTGCCAGCAGCCTGTGGACAGGGGGCGCCGGGGACTATGGCTACACCTTC	CASSLWTGGAGDYGYTF
TRBD1	TRBV10-1	TRBJ2-1	.	15	TGCGCCAGCAGTGTAGACAGGGGATCCTACAATGAGCAGTTCTTC	CASSVDRGSYNEQFF
.	TRBV5-1	TRBJ2-7	.	15	TGCGCCAGCAGCTTGGCGGCGGGGAGCTCCTACGAGCAGTACTTC	CASSLAAGSSYEQYF
TRBD1	TRBV4-1	TRBJ1-2	once	16	TGCGCCAGCAGCCAAGTTTTAGGGACAGGGGACTATGGCTACACCTTC	CASSQVLGTGDYGYTF
TRBD1	TRBV5-4	TRBJ2-7	.	14	TGTGCCAGCAGCGTGGACAGGGGGCCCTACGAGCAGTACTTC	CASSVDRGPYEQYF
.	TRBV28	TRBJ2-7	.	15	TGTGCCAGCCTCCCGGGGGGACAGGCAAAAGTTGAGCAGTACTTC	CASLPGGQAKVEQYF